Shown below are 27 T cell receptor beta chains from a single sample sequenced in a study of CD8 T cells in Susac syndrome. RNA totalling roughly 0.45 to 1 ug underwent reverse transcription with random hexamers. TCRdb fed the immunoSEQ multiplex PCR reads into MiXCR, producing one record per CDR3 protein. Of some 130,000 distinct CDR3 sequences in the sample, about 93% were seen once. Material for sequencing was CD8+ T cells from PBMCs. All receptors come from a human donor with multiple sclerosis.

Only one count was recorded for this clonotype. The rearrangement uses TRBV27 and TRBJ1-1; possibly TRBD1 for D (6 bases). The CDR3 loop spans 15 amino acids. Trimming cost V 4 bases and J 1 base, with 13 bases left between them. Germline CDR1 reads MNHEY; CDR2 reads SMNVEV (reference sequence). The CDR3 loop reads CASSSLLDRNTEAFF. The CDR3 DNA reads TGTGCCAGCAGTTCCCTGCTGGACAGGAACACTGAAGCTTTCTTT.

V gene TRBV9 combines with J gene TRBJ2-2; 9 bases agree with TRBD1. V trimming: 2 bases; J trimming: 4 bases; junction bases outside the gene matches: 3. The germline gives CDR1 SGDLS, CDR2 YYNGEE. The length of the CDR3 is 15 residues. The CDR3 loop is CASSVGTGPTGELFF. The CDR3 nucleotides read TGTGCCAGCAGCGTCGGGACAGGGCCCACCGGGGAGCTGTTTTTT.

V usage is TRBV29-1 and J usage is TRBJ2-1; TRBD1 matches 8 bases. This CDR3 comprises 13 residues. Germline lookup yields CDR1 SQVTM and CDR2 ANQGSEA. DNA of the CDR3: TGCAGTTTGGGACAGGTTGATTACAATGAGCAGTTCTTC. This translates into CSLGQVDYNEQFF.

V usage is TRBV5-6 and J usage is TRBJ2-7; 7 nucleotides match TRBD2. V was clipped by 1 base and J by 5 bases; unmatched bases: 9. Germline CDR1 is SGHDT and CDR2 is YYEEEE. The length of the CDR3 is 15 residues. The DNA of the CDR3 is TGTGCCAGCAGCTTGTGGGTGGGAGGGCCCAACGAGCAGTACTTC. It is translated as CASSLWVGGPNEQYF.

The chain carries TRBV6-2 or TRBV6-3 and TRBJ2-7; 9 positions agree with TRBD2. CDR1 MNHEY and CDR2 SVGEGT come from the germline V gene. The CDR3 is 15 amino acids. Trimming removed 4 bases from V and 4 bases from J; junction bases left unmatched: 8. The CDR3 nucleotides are TGTGCCAGCAGTTGGAGTAGCGGGAGTATGTACGAGCAGTACTTC. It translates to CASSWSSGSMYEQYF.

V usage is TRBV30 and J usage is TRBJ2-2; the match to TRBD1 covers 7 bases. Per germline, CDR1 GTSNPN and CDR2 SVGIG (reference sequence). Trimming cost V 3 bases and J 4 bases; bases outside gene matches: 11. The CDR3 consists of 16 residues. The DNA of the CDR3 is TGTGCCTGGAGGAGAACGACAGGGCCTTTCACCGGGGAGCTGTTTTTT. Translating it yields CAWRRTTGPFTGELFF. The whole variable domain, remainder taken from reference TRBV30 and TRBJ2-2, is SQTIHQWPATLVQPVGSPLSLECTVEGTSNPNLYWYRQAAGRGLQLLFYSVGIGQISSEVPQNLSASRPQDRQFILSSKKLLLSDSGFYLCAWRRTTGPFTGELFFGEGSRLTVL.

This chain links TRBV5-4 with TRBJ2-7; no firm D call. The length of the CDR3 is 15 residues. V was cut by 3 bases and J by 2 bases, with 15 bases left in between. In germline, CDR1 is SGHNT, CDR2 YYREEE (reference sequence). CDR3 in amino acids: CASSSSTSKAYEQYF. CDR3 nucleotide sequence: TGTGCCAGCAGCTCTTCCACATCGAAAGCCTACGAGCAGTACTTC.

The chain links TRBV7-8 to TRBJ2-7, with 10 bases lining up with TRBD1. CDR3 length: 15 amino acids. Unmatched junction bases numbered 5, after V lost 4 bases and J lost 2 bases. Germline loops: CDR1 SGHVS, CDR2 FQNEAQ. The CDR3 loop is CASSSRDRGPYEQYF. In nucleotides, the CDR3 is TGTGCCAGCAGCTCGCGGGACAGGGGACCCTACGAGCAGTACTTC.

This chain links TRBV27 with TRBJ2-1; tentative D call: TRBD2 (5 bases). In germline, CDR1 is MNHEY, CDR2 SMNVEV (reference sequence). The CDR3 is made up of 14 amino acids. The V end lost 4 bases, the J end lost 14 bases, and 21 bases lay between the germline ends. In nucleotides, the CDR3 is TGTGCCAGCAGTTACTCAGGAGGTCTCGGGTATGAGTTCTTC. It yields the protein CASSYSGGLGYEFF.

This CDR3 is CASSLESTPEAFF. CDR3 DNA sequence: TGTGCCAGCAGCTTAGAATCCACTCCTGAAGCTTTCTTT. This chain uses TRBV7-9 with TRBJ1-1; D is ambiguous. Per the germline V gene, CDR1 is SEHNR and CDR2 is FQNEAQ (reference sequence). V lost 1 base and J lost 6, with 9 bases in between. The CDR3 sequence is 13 residues long.

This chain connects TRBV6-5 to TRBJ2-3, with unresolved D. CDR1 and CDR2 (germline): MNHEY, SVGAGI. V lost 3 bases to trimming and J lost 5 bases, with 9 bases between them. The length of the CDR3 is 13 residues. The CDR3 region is CASSYNQKDTQYF. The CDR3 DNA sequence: TGTGCCAGCAGTTATAACCAGAAAGATACGCAGTATTTT.

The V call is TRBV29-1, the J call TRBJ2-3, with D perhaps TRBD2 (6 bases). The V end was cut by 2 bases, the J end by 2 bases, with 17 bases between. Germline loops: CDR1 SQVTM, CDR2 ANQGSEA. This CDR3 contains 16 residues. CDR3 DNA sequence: TGCAGCGTTGAACGCGGGGCCGGCTCAGACACAGATACGCAGTATTTT. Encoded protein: CSVERGAGSDTDTQYF.

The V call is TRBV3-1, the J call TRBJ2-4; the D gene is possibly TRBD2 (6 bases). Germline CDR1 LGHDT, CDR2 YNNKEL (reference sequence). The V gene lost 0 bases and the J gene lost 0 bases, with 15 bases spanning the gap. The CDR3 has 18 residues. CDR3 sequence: CASSQDSGSLIAKNIQYF. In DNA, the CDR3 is TGTGCCAGCAGCCAAGACTCCGGGAGCCTGATAGCCAAAAACATTCAGTACTTC.

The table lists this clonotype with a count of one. CDR3 sequence: CASGETGPTEAFF. The CDR3 coding sequence is TGTGCTAGTGGAGAAACCGGGCCCACTGAAGCTTTCTTT. The chain joins TRBV12-5 to TRBJ1-1; D gene uncertain. Trimming cost V 6 bases and J 4 bases, with 12 bases left between them. The CDR3 has 13 residues. Germline-derived CDR1 and CDR2 are LGHNT and FRNRAP.

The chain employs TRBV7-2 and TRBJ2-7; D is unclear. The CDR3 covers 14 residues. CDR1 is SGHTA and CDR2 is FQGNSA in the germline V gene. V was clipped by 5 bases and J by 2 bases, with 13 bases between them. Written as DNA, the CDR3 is TGTGCCAGCAGCCCCTCGGACGGGCCCTACGAGCAGTACTTC. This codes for CASSPSDGPYEQYF.

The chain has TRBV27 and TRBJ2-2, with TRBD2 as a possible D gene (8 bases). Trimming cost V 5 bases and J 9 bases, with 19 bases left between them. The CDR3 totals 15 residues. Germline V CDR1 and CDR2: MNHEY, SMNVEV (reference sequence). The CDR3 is CASSPGLGGGRELFF. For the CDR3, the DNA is TGTGCCAGCAGTCCGGGACTAGGAGGGGGCCGGGAGCTGTTTTTT.

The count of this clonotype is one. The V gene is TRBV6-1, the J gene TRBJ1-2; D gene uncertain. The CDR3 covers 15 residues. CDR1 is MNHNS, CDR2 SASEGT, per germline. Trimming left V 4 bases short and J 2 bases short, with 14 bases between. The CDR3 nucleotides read TGTGCCAGCAGTGGCCCGACGCAGATCAACTATGGCTACACCTTC. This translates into CASSGPTQINYGYTF.

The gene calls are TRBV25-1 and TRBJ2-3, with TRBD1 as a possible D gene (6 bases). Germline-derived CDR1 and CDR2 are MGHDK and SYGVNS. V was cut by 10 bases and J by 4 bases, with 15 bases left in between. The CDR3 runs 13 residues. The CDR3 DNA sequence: TGTGCCACCTCCTGGACAGACCCAGATACGCAGTATTTT. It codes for CATSWTDPDTQYF.

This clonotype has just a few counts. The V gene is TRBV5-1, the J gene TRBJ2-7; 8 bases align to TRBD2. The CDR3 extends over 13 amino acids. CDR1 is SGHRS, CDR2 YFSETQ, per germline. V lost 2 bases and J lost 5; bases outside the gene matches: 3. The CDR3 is CASSLAGAHEQYF. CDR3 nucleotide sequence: TGCGCCAGCAGCTTAGCGGGAGCTCACGAGCAGTACTTC.

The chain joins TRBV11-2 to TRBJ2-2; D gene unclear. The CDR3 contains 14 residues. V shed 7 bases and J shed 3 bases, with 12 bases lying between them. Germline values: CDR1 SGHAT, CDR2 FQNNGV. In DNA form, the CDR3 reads TGTGCCAGCACCCATATGCGTTACACCGGGGAGCTGTTTTTT. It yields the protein CASTHMRYTGELFF.

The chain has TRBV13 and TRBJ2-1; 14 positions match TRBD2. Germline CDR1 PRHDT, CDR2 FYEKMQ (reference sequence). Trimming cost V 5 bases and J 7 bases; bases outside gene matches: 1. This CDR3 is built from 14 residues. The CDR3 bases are TGTGCCAGCAGCAGGACTAGCGGGGGGAATGAGCAGTTCTTC. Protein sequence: CASSRTSGGNEQFF.

The CDR3 nucleotides are TGTGCCAGCAGTTCGGGACAGGGGAAACTCATTAACTATGGCTACACCTTC. This sequence encodes CASSSGQGKLINYGYTF. The chain carries TRBV27 and TRBJ1-2; 10 bases line up with TRBD1. Losses at the gene ends were 4 bases for V and 1 base for J; bases not matched to a gene: 9. Germline CDR1 and CDR2: MNHEY and SMNVEV (reference sequence). This CDR3 is 17 amino acids long.

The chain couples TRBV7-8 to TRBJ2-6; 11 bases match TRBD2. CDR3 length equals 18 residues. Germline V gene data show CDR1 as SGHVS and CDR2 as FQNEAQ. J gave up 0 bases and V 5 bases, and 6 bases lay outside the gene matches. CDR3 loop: CASSVLAGGISGANVLTF. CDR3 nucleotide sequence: TGTGCCAGCAGCGTTCTAGCGGGAGGTATCTCTGGGGCCAACGTCCTGACTTTC.

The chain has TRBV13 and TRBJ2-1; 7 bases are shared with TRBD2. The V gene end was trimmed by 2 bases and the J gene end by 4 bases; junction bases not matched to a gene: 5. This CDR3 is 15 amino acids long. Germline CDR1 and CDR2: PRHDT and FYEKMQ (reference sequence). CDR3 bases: TGTGCCAGCAGCTTAAGGATAGCGGGTTACAATGAGCAGTTCTTC. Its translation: CASSLRIAGYNEQFF.

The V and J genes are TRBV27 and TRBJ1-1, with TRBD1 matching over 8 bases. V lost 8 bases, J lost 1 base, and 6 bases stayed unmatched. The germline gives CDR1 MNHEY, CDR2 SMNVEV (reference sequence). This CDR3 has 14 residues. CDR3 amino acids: CASRSGTGNTEAFF. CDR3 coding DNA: TGTGCCAGCCGCTCCGGGACAGGGAACACTGAAGCTTTCTTT.

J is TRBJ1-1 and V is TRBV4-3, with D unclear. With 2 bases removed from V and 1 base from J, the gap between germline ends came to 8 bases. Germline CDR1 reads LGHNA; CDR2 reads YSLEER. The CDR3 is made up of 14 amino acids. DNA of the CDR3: TGCGCCAGCAGCCAATGGCACAAGAACACTGAAGCTTTCTTT. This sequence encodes CASSQWHKNTEAFF.

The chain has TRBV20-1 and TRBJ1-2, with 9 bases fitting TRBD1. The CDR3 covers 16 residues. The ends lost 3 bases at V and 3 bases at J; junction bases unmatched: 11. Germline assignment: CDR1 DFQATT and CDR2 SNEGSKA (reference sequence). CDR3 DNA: TGCAGTGCTAGCTACCCAGGGACAGGGATAGACTATGGCTACACCTTC. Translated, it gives CSASYPGTGIDYGYTF.